The 25 T cell receptor beta chains below come from one sample, sequenced in a study of blood T cell repertoires in COVID-19. TCRdb keeps only in-frame clones here, not all; method: immunoSEQ multiplex PCR. Among over 300,000 clones listed, roughly 90% were seen once. The sample taken for sequencing was PBMCs or T cells enriched from blood (not recorded which). The origin of the receptors is a middle-aged woman who had recovered from COVID-19.

The gene calls are TRBV7-9 and TRBJ2-7; D is uncertain. Germline V gene data show CDR1 as SEHNR and CDR2 as FQNEAQ (reference sequence). The V end was cut by 6 bases, the J end by 0 bases, with 12 bases between. The CDR3 has 14 amino acids. This chain's CDR3 is CASSLEIGSYEQYF. The CDR3 DNA sequence: TGTGCCAGCAGTCTAGAAATAGGCTCCTACGAGCAGTACTTC.

The genes are TRBV9 and TRBJ1-5, with D unclear. V was pared by 0 bases and J by 5 bases, with 6 bases between. The germline gives CDR1 SGDLS, CDR2 YYNGEE. The CDR3 spans 13 residues. The CDR3 nucleotides are TGTGCCAGCAGCGTAGACTTAGATCAGCCCCAGCATTTT. Encoded protein: CASSVDLDQPQHF.

The chain recombines TRBV5-1 with TRBJ2-7; 8 bases align to TRBD2. Germline CDR1 SGHRS, CDR2 YFSETQ. The V and J ends lost 4 bases and 12 bases, in that order; junction bases with no gene match: 18. CDR3 length equals 15 residues. CDR3 amino acids: CASSQSSGSGALPYF. DNA of the CDR3: TGCGCCAGCAGCCAAAGCAGCGGGAGTGGGGCCCTACCGTACTTC. The entire variable domain, with the rest obtained from reference TRBV5-1 and TRBJ2-7, is as follows: KAGVTQTPRYLIKTRGQQVTLSCSPISGHRSVSWYQQTPGQGLQFLFEYFSETQRNKGNFPGRFSGRQFSNSRSEMNVSTLELGDSALYLCASSQSSGSGALPYFGPGTRLTVT.

The chain uses TRBV13 and TRBJ2-1; 7 bases fit TRBD1. The CDR3 runs 14 residues. Germline trimming cut 3 bases from V and 4 bases from J; bases unmatched to any gene: 3. Germline V gene sequence: CDR1 PRHDT, CDR2 FYEKMQ (reference sequence). CDR3 sequence: CASSFGRGYNEQFF. DNA of the CDR3: TGTGCCAGCAGCTTTGGCAGGGGGTACAATGAGCAGTTCTTC.

This sequence joins TRBV7-3 and TRBJ2-7; D is uncertain. The germline gives CDR1 SGHTA, CDR2 FQGTGA. The CDR3 runs to 15 residues. V lost 1 base and J lost 3, with 13 bases in between. CDR3 sequence (DNA): TGTGCCAGCAGCTTAATGCCTGCTCTAGGCTACGAGCAGTACTTC. Protein product: CASSLMPALGYEQYF.

The V gene is TRBV27, the J gene TRBJ1-4; D uncertain. The CDR3 consists of 18 residues. The germline gives CDR1 MNHEY, CDR2 SMNVEV (reference sequence). V lost 2 bases to trimming and J lost 0 bases, with 16 bases between them. CDR3 DNA: TGTGCCAGCAGTTTAATTATCGGCAGGAATGCAACTAATGAAAAACTGTTTTTT. It is translated as CASSLIIGRNATNEKLFF.

The gene calls are TRBV28 and TRBJ1-3; 7 bases fit TRBD1. Per the germline V gene, CDR1 is MDHEN and CDR2 is SYDVKM. V shed 7 bases and J 1 base; nucleotides not matched to a gene: 10. The CDR3 extends over 16 amino acids. The CDR3 nucleotides are TGTGCCAGCAAACTAGGCGGACAGGCTTCTGGAAACACCATATATTTT. Its protein is CASKLGGQASGNTIYF. Full variable domain (rest looked up from reference TRBV28 and TRBJ1-3): DVKVTQSSRYLVKRTGEKVFLECVQDMDHENMFWYRQDPGLGLRLIYFSYDVKMKEKGDIPEGYSVSREKKERFSLILESASTNQTSMYLCASKLGGQASGNTIYFGEGSWLTVV.

The rearrangement uses TRBV7-9 and TRBJ1-2; D is perhaps TRBD1 (6 bases). Trimming removed 3 bases at V and 4 bases at J, with 15 bases between. The CDR3 consists of 15 residues. Germline V gives CDR1 SEHNR, CDR2 FQNEAQ (reference sequence). This CDR3 reads CASSFDQPGVYGYTF. The CDR3 DNA reads as TGTGCCAGCAGCTTTGATCAGCCAGGGGTCTATGGCTACACCTTC.

V and J are TRBV10-3 and TRBJ2-3; D is possibly TRBD2 (6 bases). The V gene's germline CDR1 is ENHRY and CDR2 SYGVKD. V was shortened by 3 bases and J by 1 base, with 11 bases between the two germline ends. The CDR3 has 15 amino acids. In DNA form, the CDR3 reads TGTGCCATCAGTGAAGAGTGGGGGGGCACAGATACGCAGTATTTT. Translating it yields CAISEEWGGTDTQYF.

CDR3 sequence: CASSYSQGSGNQPQHF. The CDR3 DNA reads TGTGCCAGCAGTTACTCACAGGGGAGTGGCAATCAGCCCCAGCATTTT. The chain combines TRBV6-2 or TRBV6-3 with TRBJ1-5; 7 nucleotides match TRBD1. Trimming at V came to 0 bases and at J to 2 bases, leaving 4 bases not matched to a gene. From germline, CDR1 is MNHEY and CDR2 SVGEGT. There are 16 residues in the CDR3.

The genes are TRBV3-1 (or the pseudogene TRBV3-2) and TRBJ2-7; D call uncertain. The V gene lost 3 bases and the J gene lost 6 bases, with 6 bases spanning the gap. The CDR3 has 11 residues. Germline loops: CDR1 LGHDT, CDR2 YNNKEL (reference sequence). The CDR3 coding sequence is TGTGCCAGCAGCCAGGAGCGCGAGCAGTACTTC. The encoded protein is CASSQEREQYF.

The rearrangement links TRBV18 to TRBJ2-5, with D maybe TRBD2 (5 bases). CDR3 length: 14 residues. V dropped 2 bases and J dropped 2 bases, with 9 bases sitting between them. The germline V gene has CDR1 KGHSH and CDR2 LQKENI. The CDR3 sequence: CASSPELEQETQYF. CDR3 nucleotides: TGTGCCAGCTCACCAGAACTAGAACAAGAGACCCAGTACTTC.

V and J are TRBV28 and TRBJ2-7; TRBD2 is a possible D gene (6 bases). Germline V CDR1 and CDR2: MDHEN, SYDVKM. Trimming left V 7 bases short and J 0 bases short, with 16 bases between. The CDR3 extends over 15 amino acids. CDR3 in DNA: TGTGCCAGCACAAAACGCGGGGTTCTCTCCTACGAGCAGTACTTC. It encodes CASTKRGVLSYEQYF.

This chain links TRBV29-1 with TRBJ2-1; no definite D call. Trimming took off 8 bases at V and 12 bases at J, with 29 bases between the two ends. The germline CDR1 and CDR2 sequences are SQVTM and ANQGSEA. The CDR3 is 15 amino acids. CDR3 sequence: CSLTPGSHIGVGQFF. CDR3 DNA: TGCAGCCTTACTCCAGGTTCCCATATCGGTGTTGGGCAGTTCTTC.

This chain joins TRBV19 and TRBJ1-2, with D tentatively TRBD1 (6 bases). Deletions cut 5 bases from V and 8 bases from J, with 18 bases between. From germline, CDR1 is LNHDA and CDR2 SQIVND (reference sequence). The CDR3 totals 14 residues. The DNA for the CDR3 is TGTGCCAGTAGTCTTCAGGGGAGGGCGGGCGGCTACACCTTC. Its protein is CASSLQGRAGGYTF. The entire variable domain, with the rest obtained from reference TRBV19 and TRBJ1-2, is as follows: DGGITQSPKYLFRKEGQNVTLSCEQNLNHDAMYWYRQDPGQGLRLIYYSQIVNDFQKGDIAEGYSVSREKKESFPLTVTSAQKNPTAFYLCASSLQGRAGGYTFGSGTRLTVV.

The J gene is TRBJ1-2, the V gene TRBV11-3; D remains unclear. Germline-derived CDR1 and CDR2 are SGHNT and YENEEA. CDR3 length: 14 residues. V was trimmed by 3 bases and J by 4 bases, leaving 12 bases between them. The CDR3 reads CASSFSQAGYGYTF. The CDR3 DNA reads TGTGCCAGCAGCTTCTCGCAGGCTGGCTATGGCTACACCTTC.

The chain employs TRBV18 and TRBJ2-5; maybe TRBD1 (5 bases). Germline-derived CDR1 and CDR2 are KGHSH and LQKENI. V lost 3 bases and J 2 bases, leaving 7 bases between the germline ends. The CDR3 consists of 13 residues. The DNA of the CDR3 is TGTGCCAGCTCACCGACAGTTCAAGAGACCCAGTACTTC. This sequence encodes CASSPTVQETQYF.

The V call is TRBV9, the J call TRBJ2-1; TRBD1 matches 10 bases. Germline CDR1 is SGDLS and CDR2 is YYNGEE. Trimming at V came to 3 bases and at J to 5 bases, leaving 2 bases not matched to a gene. The CDR3 has 14 residues. CDR3 sequence: CASSAGQGNNEQFF. In nucleotides, the CDR3 is TGTGCCAGCAGCGCGGGACAGGGGAACAATGAGCAGTTCTTC.

V and J are TRBV9 and TRBJ2-3; 7 bases agree with TRBD2. Germline trimming cut 2 bases from V and 4 bases from J; bases unmatched to any gene: 4. Germline loops: CDR1 SGDLS, CDR2 YYNGEE. The CDR3 loop spans 14 amino acids. CDR3 amino acids: CASSVRLAPDTQYF. The CDR3 DNA reads TGTGCCAGCAGCGTTCGACTAGCCCCAGATACGCAGTATTTT.

This clone was counted once. The gene calls are TRBV3-1 (or the pseudogene TRBV3-2) and TRBJ1-6; possible D gene TRBD1, 6 bases. Germline-derived CDR1 and CDR2 are LGHDT and YNNKEL (reference sequence). The CDR3 runs 16 residues. V lost 3 bases and J lost 10, with 19 bases in between. CDR3 loop: CASSQSQGTGDSPLHF. The CDR3 DNA reads as TGTGCCAGCAGCCAGTCACAGGGAACTGGGGACTCACCCCTCCACTTT.

This chain uses TRBV19 with TRBJ2-4; TRBD2 is a possible D gene (5 bases). CDR1 and CDR2 from the germline V gene are LNHDA and SQIVND (reference sequence). Trimming took off 6 bases at V and 0 bases at J, with 12 bases between the two ends. The CDR3 is made up of 15 amino acids. The CDR3 sequence is CASRREDSAKNIQYF. DNA for the CDR3: TGTGCCAGTAGGCGAGAGGACTCAGCCAAAAACATTCAGTACTTC.

The V call is TRBV7-9, the J call TRBJ2-1; 11 bases map to TRBD2. V was clipped by 7 bases and J by 7 bases; unmatched bases: 3. CDR1 SEHNR and CDR2 FQNEAQ come from the germline V gene (reference sequence). This CDR3 is 13 amino acids long. As DNA, the CDR3 is TGTGCCAGCATGGTAGCGGGAGGGAATGAGCAGTTCTTC. Amino acid sequence: CASMVAGGNEQFF. The complete variable domain, with remaining parts taken from reference TRBV7-9 and TRBJ2-1, reads DTGVSQNPRHKITKRGQNVTFRCDPISEHNRLYWYRQTLGQGPEFLTYFQNEAQLEKSRLLSDRFSAERPKGSFSTLEIQRTEQGDSAMYLCASMVAGGNEQFFGPGTRLTVL.

The chain joins TRBV30 to TRBJ2-4; 12 bases align to TRBD1. There are 14 residues in the CDR3. The germline CDR1 and CDR2 sequences are GTSNPN and SVGIG (reference sequence). V dropped 2 bases and J dropped 9; count of bases not matched to a gene: 5. This chain's CDR3 is CAWSTGQGAPIQYF. The CDR3 nucleotides read TGTGCCTGGAGTACGGGACAGGGGGCGCCCATTCAGTACTTC.

The J gene is TRBJ2-1, the V gene TRBV7-2; the D is unclear. The CDR3 runs 14 residues. Germline-derived CDR1 and CDR2 are SGHTA and FQGNSA. V was clipped by 6 bases and J by 0 bases, with 9 bases between them. This CDR3 reads CASSPRSSYNEQFF. CDR3 nucleotides: TGTGCCAGCAGTCCCCGGAGCTCCTACAATGAGCAGTTCTTC.

The chain joins TRBV2 to TRBJ2-1, with 8 bases that match TRBD1. Germline assignment: CDR1 SNHLY and CDR2 FYNNEI. Trimming took 2 bases from V and 8 from J; bases not matched to a gene: 17. The CDR3 spans 18 residues. This CDR3 reads CASSEKGPGQEFYDEQFF. The CDR3 coding sequence is TGTGCCAGCAGTGAAAAGGGACCGGGACAGGAGTTTTACGATGAGCAGTTCTTC.